This T cell receptor beta chain appears in the sequencing data of a study of shared clonotypes between healthy human individuals. Background on the study: Per donor, CD8 memory used one plate, CD8 naive used two, CD4 memory used three and CD4 naive used three.

The CDR3 is 12 amino acids. Germline CDR1 and CDR2: SGHNT and YYREEE (reference sequence). Trimming shortened V by 4 bases and J by 5 bases, and 8 bases separated the two germline ends. Findings and limits, study-wide: When compared with the clonotypes that were shared by all four sorted-subset donors, the non-shared clonotypes turned out to have lower generation probabilities. Blood alone was sampled, and tissue repertoires likely differ.

As regards this clone: Antigen unknown.

The assay was carried out at the deep level. Libraries were prepared by immunoSEQ multiplex PCR; TCRdb keeps only in-frame clonotypes and omits some of them. The table shows some 2,000,000 clones, with roughly 94% occurring only once. This TCR came from a man in his late teens or twenties in good health. This rearrangement joins TRBV5-4 to TRBJ2-3; D is ambiguous. Source material: naive CD4+ T cells sorted from blood. Specified subset: CD45RA+ positively selected. This chain's CDR3 is CASSGMVDTQYF. The CDR3, as DNA: TGTGCCAGCAGCGGGATGGTAGATACGCAGTATTTT. Using reference TRBV5-4 and TRBJ2-3 for the parts outside the CDR3, the full variable domain is ETGVTQSPTHLIKTRGQQVTLRCSSQSGHNTVSWYQQALGQGPQFIFQYYREEENGRGNFPPRFSGLQFPNYSSELNVNALELDDSALYLCASSGMVDTQYFGPGTRLTVL.